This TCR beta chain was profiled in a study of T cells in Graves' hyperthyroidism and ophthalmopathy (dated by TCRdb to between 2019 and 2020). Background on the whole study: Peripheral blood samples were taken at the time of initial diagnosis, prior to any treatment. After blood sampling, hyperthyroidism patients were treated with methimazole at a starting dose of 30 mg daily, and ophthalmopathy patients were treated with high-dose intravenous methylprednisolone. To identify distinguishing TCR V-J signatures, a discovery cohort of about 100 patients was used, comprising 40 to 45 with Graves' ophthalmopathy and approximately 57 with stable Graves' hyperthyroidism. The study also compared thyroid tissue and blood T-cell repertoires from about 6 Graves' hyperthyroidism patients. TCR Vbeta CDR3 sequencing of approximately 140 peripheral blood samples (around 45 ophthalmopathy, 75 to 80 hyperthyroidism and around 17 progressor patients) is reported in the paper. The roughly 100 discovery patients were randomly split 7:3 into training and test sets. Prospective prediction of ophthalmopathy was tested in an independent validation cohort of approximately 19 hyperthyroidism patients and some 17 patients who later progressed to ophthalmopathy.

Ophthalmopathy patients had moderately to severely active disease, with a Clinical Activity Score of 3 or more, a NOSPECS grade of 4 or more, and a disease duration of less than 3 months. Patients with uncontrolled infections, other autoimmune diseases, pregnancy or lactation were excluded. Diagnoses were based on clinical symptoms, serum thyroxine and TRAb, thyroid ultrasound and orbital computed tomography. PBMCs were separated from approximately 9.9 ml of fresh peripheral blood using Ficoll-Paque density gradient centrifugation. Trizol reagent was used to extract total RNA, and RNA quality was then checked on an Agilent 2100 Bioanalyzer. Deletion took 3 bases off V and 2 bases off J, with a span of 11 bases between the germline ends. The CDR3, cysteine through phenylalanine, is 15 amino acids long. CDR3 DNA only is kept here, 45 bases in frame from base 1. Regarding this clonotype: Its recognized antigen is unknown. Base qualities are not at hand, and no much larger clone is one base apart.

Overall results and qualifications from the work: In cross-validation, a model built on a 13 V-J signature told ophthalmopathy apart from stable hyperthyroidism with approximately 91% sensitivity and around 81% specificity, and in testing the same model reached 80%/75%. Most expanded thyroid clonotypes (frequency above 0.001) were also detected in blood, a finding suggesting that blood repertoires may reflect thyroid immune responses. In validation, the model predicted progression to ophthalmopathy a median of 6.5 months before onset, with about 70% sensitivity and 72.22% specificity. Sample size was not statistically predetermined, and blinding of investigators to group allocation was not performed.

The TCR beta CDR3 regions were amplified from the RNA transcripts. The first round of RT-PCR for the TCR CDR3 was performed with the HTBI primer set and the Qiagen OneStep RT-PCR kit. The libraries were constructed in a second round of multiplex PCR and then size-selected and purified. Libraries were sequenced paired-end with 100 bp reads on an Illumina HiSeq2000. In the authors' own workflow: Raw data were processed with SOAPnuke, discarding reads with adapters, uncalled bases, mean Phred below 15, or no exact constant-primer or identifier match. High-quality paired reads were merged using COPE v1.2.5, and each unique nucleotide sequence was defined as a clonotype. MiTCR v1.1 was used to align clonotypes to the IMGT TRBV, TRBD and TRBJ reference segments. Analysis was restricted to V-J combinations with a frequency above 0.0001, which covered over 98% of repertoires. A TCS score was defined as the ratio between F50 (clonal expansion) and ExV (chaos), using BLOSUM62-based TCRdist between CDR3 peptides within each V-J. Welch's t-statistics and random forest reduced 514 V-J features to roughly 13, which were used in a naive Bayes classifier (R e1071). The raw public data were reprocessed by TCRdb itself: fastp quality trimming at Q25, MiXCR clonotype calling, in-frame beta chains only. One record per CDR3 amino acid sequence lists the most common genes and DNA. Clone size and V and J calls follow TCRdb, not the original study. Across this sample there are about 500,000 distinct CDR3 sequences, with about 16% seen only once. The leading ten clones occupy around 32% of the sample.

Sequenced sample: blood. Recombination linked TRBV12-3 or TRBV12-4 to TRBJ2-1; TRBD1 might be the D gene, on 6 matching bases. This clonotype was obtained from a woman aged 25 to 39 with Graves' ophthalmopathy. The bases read TGTGCCAGCAGTTTCGGCAGGGGCACCTACAATGAGCAGTTCTTC. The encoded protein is CASSFGRGTYNEQFF.